This TCR beta chain comes out of a study of cytomegalovirus exposure and HLA in healthy donors. Unrecorded immune exposure was likely among donors, who were nominally healthy when sampled. With 60 Vbeta and 13 Jbeta primers, the PCR was carried out. TCRdb keeps only in-frame clones here, not all; method: immunoSEQ multiplex PCR. The data contain approximately 160,000 clones, about 80% of them seen just once; the ten biggest clones take up about 5%. Trimming took off 5 bases at V and 3 bases at J, with 10 bases between the two ends. Germline CDR1 is SGHTA and CDR2 is FQGNSA. The CDR3 totals 14 residues. As regards this clone: What it recognizes is unknown.

Study-level findings and limits: Later on, an analysis found that several of the most significant clusters appeared to be linked to common viral pathogens, which included parvovirus B19. An Asian-associated ancestry cluster reportedly showed fewer N-insertions than the approximately 690-donor mean in a later analysis. The likely explanation for a cluster of highly shared sequence variants was sequencing artifact.

The sequenced sample was PBMCs. The clonotype originates from a man aged 25 to 40 in good health and CMV-seropositive. This sequence joins TRBV7-2 and TRBJ2-2; D may be TRBD1 (6 bases). Here the CDR3 reads CASSETGYTGELFF. The CDR3 nucleotides are TGTGCCAGCAGCGAAACAGGGTACACCGGGGAGCTGTTTTTT.